This T cell receptor beta chain is drawn from a study of T cell responses to AZD1222 COVID-19 vaccine. Findings of the study overall: Only 5 or 6 AZD1222 recipients were seropositive at baseline. Clonal diversity was possibly underestimated; the donors were predominantly white British and more often female. Spike-spanning, vaccine-associated CD4 TCRs were dominant at 160-218 and 743-854.

A word on this clone: The antigen remains undetermined.

CDR3 size: 16 residues. Some clones are missing from TCRdb's copy, which holds only in-frame ones; the method was immunoSEQ multiplex PCR. The sample lists 100,000 to 150,000 clones; about 87% were seen once. V is TRBV21-1 and J is TRBJ2-1; the table's D gene call, TRBD1, was not cross checked with the DNA. TRBV21-1 is marked as a pseudogene. The TCR comes from an adult in good health. Here the sequenced sample was peripheral blood, taken on day 0 of AZD1222 vaccination. The CDR3: CASRNVRTPSYNEQFF. The CDR3 DNA reads TGTGCCAGCAGAAACGTCAGGACACCGAGCTACAATGAGCAGTTCTTC.